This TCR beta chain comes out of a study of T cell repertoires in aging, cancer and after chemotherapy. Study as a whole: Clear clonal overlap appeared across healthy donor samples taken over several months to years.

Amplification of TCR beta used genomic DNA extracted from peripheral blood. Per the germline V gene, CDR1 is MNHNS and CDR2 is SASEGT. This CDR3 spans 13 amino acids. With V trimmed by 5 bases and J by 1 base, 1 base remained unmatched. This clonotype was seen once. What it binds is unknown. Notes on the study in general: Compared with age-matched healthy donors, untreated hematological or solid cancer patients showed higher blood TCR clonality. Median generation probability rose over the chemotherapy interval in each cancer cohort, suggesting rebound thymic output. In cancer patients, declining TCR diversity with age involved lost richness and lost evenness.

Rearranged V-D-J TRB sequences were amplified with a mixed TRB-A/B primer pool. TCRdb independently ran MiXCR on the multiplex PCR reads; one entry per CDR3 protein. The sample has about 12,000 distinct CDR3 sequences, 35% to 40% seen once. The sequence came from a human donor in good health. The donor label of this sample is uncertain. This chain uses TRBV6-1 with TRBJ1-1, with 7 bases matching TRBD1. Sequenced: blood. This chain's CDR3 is CASSRQGNTEAFF. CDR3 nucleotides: TGTGCCAGCAGTCGACAGGGGAACACTGAAGCTTTCTTT.